The TCR beta chain described here comes from a study of T cell repertoires in cytomegalovirus infection. TCRdb passed the reads through MiXCR, listing each CDR3 protein once. The sample has under 300,000 distinct CDR3 sequences, 22% seen once. After removal of 5 bases from V and 2 bases from J, the junction contained 13 bases not matched to a gene. The CDR3 loop spans 20 amino acids. Germline V lookup: CDR1 MDHEN, CDR2 SYDVKM. This clonotype was detected many times. Its antigen is still unknown. Regarding the study as a whole: Carriers of CMV plus the relevant HLA were identified by cumulative public TCR beta family frequency. In two of eight donors, the top clonotype was HLA-C-restricted CMV-specific.

The rearrangement joins TRBV28 to TRBJ2-1, with 15 nucleotides matching TRBD2. This clonotype originated in a human donor in good health (CMV status not recorded). Some clones in this sample may be carry-over from other donors' samples. Sequenced here: cultured PBMCs, sampled from culture after CMV antigen stimulation. CDR3 nucleotides: TGTGCCAGCAGTCGACCGTGGACTAGCGGGAGGGCCAAGGCCTACAATGAGCAGTTCTTC. Translation: CASSRPWTSGRAKAYNEQFF.